Described below is a single T cell receptor beta chain sequence and its context. Original analysis: Amplification of reference gene primers provided the estimated nucleated cell counts. Clones were sequenced by immunoSEQ multiplex PCR, and TCRdb holds only the in-frame ones, with some missing. The D gene and trimming were derived from the DNA, and the V and J assignments and clone size from that table. This table has 200,000 or so clones, around 75% appearing once. These data originate in a study of blood T cell repertoires in COVID-19. About the research overall: Acute-phase and convalescent COVID-19 samples originated in the United States, Italy and Spain.

This CDR3 comprises 15 residues. Losses at the gene ends were 5 bases for V and 3 bases for J; bases not matched to a gene: 6. Germline V gene sequence: CDR1 LNHDA, CDR2 SQIVND (reference sequence). This chain joins TRBV19 and TRBJ2-7; TRBD1 agrees at 11 bases. This TCR was sampled from a human donor in a cohort sampled during active COVID-19. Sample: peripheral blood. This CDR3 is CASSDRDRGYYEQYF. The CDR3, as DNA: TGTGCCAGTAGTGATAGGGACAGGGGGTACTACGAGCAGTACTTC. The variable domain in full, with the rest retrieved from reference TRBV19 and TRBJ2-7, is DGGITQSPKYLFRKEGQNVTLSCEQNLNHDAMYWYRQDPGQGLRLIYYSQIVNDFQKGDIAEGYSVSREKKESFPLTVTSAQKNPTAFYLCASSDRDRGYYEQYFGPGTRLTVT.